This passage covers 12 T cell receptor beta chains from one sample sequenced in a study of shared clonotypes between healthy human individuals. Sequenced by immunoSEQ multiplex PCR; TCRdb stores in-frame clones only, minus some. The sample holds approximately 400,000 clones, roughly 96% seen once. Input material: memory CD8+ T cells sorted from blood. Subset described: CD45RO+ cells pooled with CCR7-negative TemRA cells. The origin of the receptors is a man younger than 45 in good health.

The chain recombines TRBV27 with TRBJ2-1, with 8 bases lining up with TRBD1. There are 13 residues in the CDR3. V dropped 5 bases and J dropped 6; count of bases not matched to a gene: 3. CDR1 MNHEY and CDR2 SMNVEV come from the germline V gene (reference sequence). CDR3 DNA: TGTGCCAGCAGTACCGGACAGGGCAATGAGCAGTTCTTC. Its translation: CASSTGQGNEQFF.

This chain connects TRBV5-1 to TRBJ2-1; D assignment may be TRBD1 or TRBD2 (5 bases each). The CDR3 runs 13 residues. CDR1 and CDR2 from the germline V gene are SGHRS and YFSETQ. The V and J ends lost 7 bases and 7 bases respectively, with 15 bases between them. The DNA of the CDR3 is TGCGCCAGCGGCCCGGGGCCGGTGAATGAGCAGTTCTTC. This encodes CASGPGPVNEQFF.

The V and J genes are TRBV6-1 and TRBJ2-3; 9 bases line up with TRBD1. This CDR3 comprises 15 residues. V lost 5 bases, J lost 1 base, and 4 bases stayed unmatched. From germline, CDR1 is MNHNS and CDR2 SASEGT. CDR3 protein: CASSPRDRGTDTQYF. The CDR3, as DNA: TGTGCCAGCAGTCCCCGGGACAGGGGCACAGATACGCAGTATTTT.

Turning to this clone: The same CDR3 arises from other DNA sequences in this sample as well. The chain carries TRBV11-3 and TRBJ2-7; no definite D call. This CDR3 has 14 amino acids. Germline lookup yields CDR1 SGHNT and CDR2 YENEEA. Trimming took off 5 bases at V and 3 bases at J, with 14 bases between the two ends. The CDR3 sequence: CASSLRKLVYEQYF. The CDR3 DNA reads as TGTGCCAGCAGCCTGCGGAAGCTCGTCTACGAGCAGTACTTC.

The rearrangement links TRBV11-3 to TRBJ2-3; D perhaps matches TRBD1 (6 bases). The CDR3 sequence is 17 residues long. CDR1 is SGHNT and CDR2 is YENEEA in the germline V gene. V was shortened by 3 bases and J by 2 bases, with 18 bases between the two germline ends. CDR3 region: CASSFAPQGNLTDTQYF. The CDR3, as DNA: TGTGCCAGCAGCTTCGCGCCCCAGGGGAACCTCACAGATACGCAGTATTTT.

Notes on this clone: Other DNA sequences of this sample code for an identical CDR3. The chain uses TRBV5-5 and TRBJ2-3; weak D call: TRBD2 (5 bases). The ends were cut back, 1 base at V and 5 bases at J, with 17 bases in the middle. Germline V lookup: CDR1 SGHKS, CDR2 YYEKEE (reference sequence). The CDR3 spans 16 residues. The CDR3 is CASSLTRGGVGDTQYF. The CDR3 DNA is TGTGCCAGCAGCTTGACCCGGGGTGGGGTTGGAGATACGCAGTATTTT. Filled out from reference TRBV5-5 and TRBJ2-3, the complete variable domain reads DAGVTQSPTHLIKTRGQQVTLRCSPISGHKSVSWYQQVLGQGPQFIFQYYEKEERGRGNFPDRFSARQFPNYSSELNVNALLLGDSALYLCASSLTRGGVGDTQYFGPGTRLTVL.

Details on this clone: The same CDR3 also results from other DNA sequences found in this sample. This chain uses TRBV5-1 with TRBJ2-3; 7 bases match TRBD1. The trim removed 0 bases at V and 1 base at J, leaving 2 bases unmatched. The CDR3 sequence is 15 residues long. Germline CDR1 reads SGHRS; CDR2 reads YFSETQ. The CDR3 DNA follows: TGCGCCAGCAGCTTGGGACAGGGCCGCACAGATACGCAGTATTTT. It encodes CASSLGQGRTDTQYF. The full variable domain, with the rest looked up from reference TRBV5-1 and TRBJ2-3, is KAGVTQTPRYLIKTRGQQVTLSCSPISGHRSVSWYQQTPGQGLQFLFEYFSETQRNKGNFPGRFSGRQFSNSRSEMNVSTLELGDSALYLCASSLGQGRTDTQYFGPGTRLTVL.

This chain uses TRBV7-2 with TRBJ2-1; D gene unclear. Germline CDR1 and CDR2: SGHTA and FQGNSA. Trimming took 3 bases from V and 5 from J, leaving 8 bases between them. This CDR3 spans 13 amino acids. This CDR3 reads CASSFVWHNEQFF. CDR3 sequence (DNA): TGTGCCAGCAGCTTCGTATGGCACAATGAGCAGTTCTTC.

The chain carries TRBV28 and TRBJ2-7; 14 bases align to TRBD2. V shed 5 bases, J shed 5 bases, and the junction held 8 bases outside the gene matches. The CDR3 loop spans 16 amino acids. In germline, CDR1 is MDHEN, CDR2 SYDVKM. The CDR3 DNA follows: TGTGCCAGCAGTCCGTGGACTAGCGGGAGGAAGGACGAGCAGTACTTC. Translation: CASSPWTSGRKDEQYF.

This chain connects TRBV4-1 to TRBJ2-5; D unresolved. Trimming removed 1 base from V and 2 bases from J, with 8 bases in between. The CDR3 loop spans 14 amino acids. Germline CDR1 and CDR2: MGHRA and YSYEKL. CDR3: CASSQVVIQETQYF. The CDR3 DNA is TGCGCCAGCAGCCAAGTAGTCATTCAAGAGACCCAGTACTTC.

The rearrangement joins TRBV7-3 to TRBJ2-7, with unresolved D. CDR3 length equals 13 residues. The germline V gene has CDR1 SGHTA and CDR2 FQGTGA. Trimming shortened V by 1 base and J by 3 bases, and 7 bases separated the two germline ends. CDR3 region: CASSLRLGYEQYF. Written as DNA, the CDR3 is TGTGCCAGCAGCTTAAGGCTGGGCTACGAGCAGTACTTC.

The V and J genes are TRBV30 and TRBJ2-7; 7 bases fit TRBD1. From germline, CDR1 is GTSNPN and CDR2 SVGIG (reference sequence). V shed 3 bases and J 0 bases; nucleotides not matched to a gene: 2. The CDR3 consists of 13 residues. CDR3 nucleotide sequence: TGTGCCTGGAGGGGACAGTTCTCCTACGAGCAGTACTTC. This translates into CAWRGQFSYEQYF.